This T cell receptor beta chain derives from a study of blood T cell repertoires in COVID-19. As for the study in general: Acute and convalescent COVID-19 specimens originated in the United States, Italy and Spain. T cells, B-cell-depleted T cells, or PBMCs provided the cDNA or gDNA that served as material.

Original methodology: From reference gene primer amplification, estimates of nucleated cell counts were derived. Sequenced by immunoSEQ multiplex PCR; TCRdb stores in-frame clones only, minus some. D and trimming come from the DNA, and the V and J calls and clone size come from that table. The sample has some 380,000 clones, nearly 90% seen once. V dropped 4 bases and J dropped 5 bases, with 5 bases sitting between them. The CDR3 has 12 amino acids. Germline V gene sequence: CDR1 KGHDR, CDR2 SFDVKD. The specimen sequenced was peripheral blood. J is TRBJ1-5 and V is TRBV24-1; D gene unclear. The receptor was derived from a young man with active or convalescent COVID-19. CDR3 loop: CATSEPDQPQHF. The CDR3 coding sequence is TGTGCCACCAGTGAGCCAGATCAGCCCCAGCATTTT.